These 24 T cell receptor beta chains originate from one sample sequenced in a study of blood T cell repertoires in COVID-19. This table comes from immunoSEQ multiplex PCR, and its TCRdb copy is limited to in-frame clones, with some not included. Here the sample spans 65,000 to 95,000 clones, around 80% being singletons. The specimen was peripheral blood. The receptors shown here come from a woman aged 45-65 years with acute or convalescent COVID-19.

The gene calls are TRBV7-2 and TRBJ1-2; 11 positions match TRBD1. The V gene's germline CDR1 is SGHTA and CDR2 FQGNSA. The CDR3 runs 15 residues. Trimming at V came to 4 bases and at J to 8 bases, leaving 9 bases not matched to a gene. In DNA, the CDR3 is TGTGCCAGCAGCTCCTCCGGGACAGGGGGTTTGGGCTACACCTTC. Translation gives CASSSSGTGGLGYTF.

The chain carries TRBV5-4 and TRBJ1-1; 8 positions match TRBD1. This CDR3 is built from 13 residues. CDR1 is SGHNT and CDR2 is YYREEE in the germline V gene (reference sequence). V shed 3 bases and J 8 bases; nucleotides not matched to a gene: 6. The CDR3 sequence is CASSSDRANEAFF. As DNA, the CDR3 is TGTGCCAGCAGCTCGGACAGGGCAAACGAAGCTTTCTTT.

This clone was detected only a few times. The V and J genes are TRBV6-1 and TRBJ1-1, with D maybe TRBD1 (5 bases). CDR3 length: 14 residues. V lost 2 bases and J 3 bases, leaving 10 bases between the germline ends. Germline values: CDR1 MNHNS, CDR2 SASEGT. CDR3 protein: CASSEQGSYTEAFF. The CDR3, as DNA: TGTGCCAGCAGTGAACAGGGCTCCTACACTGAAGCTTTCTTT.

V usage is TRBV29-1 and J usage is TRBJ1-1, with D possibly being TRBD1 (6 bases). Trimming cost V 5 bases and J 3 bases, with 16 bases left between them. The germline V gene encodes CDR1 SQVTM and CDR2 ANQGSEA. CDR3 size: 14 residues. As DNA, the CDR3 is TGCAGCGTTCCCACCGGGACAACGGACACTGAAGCTTTCTTT. Encoded protein: CSVPTGTTDTEAFF.

The chain uses TRBV14 and TRBJ2-7; D is possibly TRBD2 (5 bases). The CDR3 loop spans 13 amino acids. Between the trimmed V and J ends, which lost 2 bases and 1 base, there was a span of 6 bases. The germline CDR1 and CDR2 sequences are SGHDN and FVKESK. The CDR3 sequence is CASSQPGSYEQYF. DNA of the CDR3: TGTGCCAGCAGCCAACCGGGATCCTACGAGCAGTACTTC.

The chain joins TRBV10-3 to TRBJ2-7, with TRBD1 matching over 8 bases. This CDR3 is built from 14 residues. The trim removed 6 bases at V and 2 bases at J, leaving 6 bases unmatched. The germline V gene encodes CDR1 ENHRY and CDR2 SYGVKD. CDR3 region: CAIRPGQETYEQYF. Written as DNA, the CDR3 is TGTGCCATCAGGCCGGGACAGGAGACCTACGAGCAGTACTTC.

This clone was observed a single time. The gene calls are TRBV4-3 and TRBJ1-1; no reliable D call. V lost 1 base and J 1 base, leaving 4 bases between the germline ends. CDR1 is LGHNA, CDR2 YSLEER, per germline. The CDR3 runs 13 residues. DNA for the CDR3: TGCGCCAGCAGCCAAGTAAAGAACACTGAAGCTTTCTTT. This encodes CASSQVKNTEAFF.

The chain is built from TRBV7-9 and TRBJ1-4; 7 nucleotides agree with TRBD1. J gave up 4 bases and V 1 base, and 15 bases lay outside the gene matches. Germline-derived CDR1 and CDR2 are SEHNR and FQNEAQ (reference sequence). The length of the CDR3 is 19 residues. The CDR3 DNA reads as TGTGCCAGCAGCTTAGGGGTCCCCTTGACAGGGATGAATAATGAAAAACTGTTTTTT. Protein product: CASSLGVPLTGMNNEKLFF.

V is TRBV12-3 or TRBV12-4 and J is TRBJ2-7; 7 bases align to TRBD1. The CDR3 loop spans 13 amino acids. V lost 8 bases to trimming and J lost 3 bases; unmatched junction nucleotides: 7. The CDR3 nucleotides are TGTGCCAGCGGGGAGCAGGGGGTCTACGAGCAGTACTTC. This encodes CASGEQGVYEQYF.

The rearrangement joins TRBV6-5 to TRBJ2-1, with a possible D match to TRBD2 (6 bases). Trimming cost V 6 bases and J 1 base, with 10 bases left between them. The CDR3 sequence is 14 residues long. Germline CDR1 is MNHEY and CDR2 is SVGAGI. The CDR3 loop reads CASRGGWSYNEQFF. The CDR3 nucleotides read TGTGCCAGCAGAGGAGGGTGGTCCTACAATGAGCAGTTCTTC.

The V gene is TRBV30, the J gene TRBJ2-1; D is possibly TRBD2 (6 bases). Trimming left V 0 bases short and J 3 bases short, with 9 bases between. This CDR3 is 14 amino acids long. The V gene's germline CDR1 is GTSNPN and CDR2 SVGIG (reference sequence). Written as DNA, the CDR3 is TGTGCCTGGAGTGTGGGCGGGGTCTACAATGAGCAGTTCTTC. Its translation is CAWSVGGVYNEQFF. Complete variable domain (other parts from reference TRBV30 and TRBJ2-1): SQTIHQWPATLVQPVGSPLSLECTVEGTSNPNLYWYRQAAGRGLQLLFYSVGIGQISSEVPQNLSASRPQDRQFILSSKKLLLSDSGFYLCAWSVGGVYNEQFFGPGTRLTVL.

This clone was detected once. The V call is TRBV28, the J call TRBJ2-3, with TRBD2 identical over 9 bases. CDR3 size: 13 residues. After removal of 8 bases from V and 4 bases from J, the junction contained 4 bases not matched to a gene. CDR1 and CDR2 (germline): MDHEN, SYDVKM. The CDR3 loop reads CASSLAGADTQYF. The CDR3 nucleotides read TGTGCCAGCTCCTTAGCGGGAGCAGATACGCAGTATTTT.

The chain recombines TRBV4-1 with TRBJ1-5; possibly TRBD1 for D (6 bases). V was cut by 0 bases and J by 5 bases, with 14 bases left in between. CDR3 length: 16 residues. Per the germline V gene, CDR1 is MGHRA and CDR2 is YSYEKL. The CDR3 here is CASSQDSQGPHQPQHF. As DNA, the CDR3 is TGCGCCAGCAGCCAAGATTCCCAGGGGCCCCATCAGCCCCAGCATTTT.

The V gene is TRBV7-9, the J gene TRBJ1-2; D is uncertain. The V gene lost 4 bases and the J gene lost 7 bases, with 31 bases spanning the gap. This CDR3 contains 19 residues. CDR1 SEHNR and CDR2 FQNEAQ come from the germline V gene (reference sequence). The CDR3 region has the DNA TGTGCCAGCAGCTCGAAGACTCCCTCCCGGGAAGGCGGGGTCGGTGGCTACACCTTC. As protein: CASSSKTPSREGGVGGYTF.

This chain joins TRBV7-3 and TRBJ2-3, with TRBD2 as a possible D gene (5 bases). V was shortened by 1 base and J by 4 bases, with 18 bases between the two germline ends. CDR3 length: 17 residues. Germline CDR1 and CDR2: SGHTA and FQGTGA. The CDR3 loop is CASSLIAPGERPDTQYF. CDR3 DNA: TGTGCCAGCAGCTTAATTGCCCCCGGGGAGCGCCCAGATACGCAGTATTTT. The entire variable domain, with the rest obtained from reference TRBV7-3 and TRBJ2-3, is as follows: GAGVSQTPSNKVTEKGKYVELRCDPISGHTALYWYRQSLGQGPEFLIYFQGTGAADDSGLPNDRFFAVRPEGSVSTLKIQRTERGDSAVYLCASSLIAPGERPDTQYFGPGTRLTVL.

Only one count was recorded for this clone. The chain uses TRBV19 and TRBJ1-5; D is unresolved. The CDR3 loop spans 13 amino acids. The V and J ends lost 6 bases and 0 bases respectively, with 6 bases between them. Germline V CDR1 and CDR2: LNHDA, SQIVND (reference sequence). Written as DNA, the CDR3 is TGTGCCAGTAGAATCAATAGCAATCAGCCCCAGCATTTT. This encodes CASRINSNQPQHF.

This rearrangement joins TRBV29-1 to TRBJ1-5; 9 positions match TRBD1. Germline V lookup: CDR1 SQVTM, CDR2 ANQGSEA. CDR3 length: 12 amino acids. V lost 6 bases to trimming and J lost 5 bases; unmatched junction nucleotides: 2. The CDR3 is CSVGTGYQPQHF. CDR3 nucleotide sequence: TGCAGCGTGGGGACAGGGTATCAGCCCCAGCATTTT.

The V call is TRBV4-3, the J call TRBJ1-4; 9 bases fit TRBD1. The CDR3 has 16 residues. J lost 5 bases, V lost 1 base, and 5 bases had no gene match. Germline V gene lookup returns CDR1 LGHNA and CDR2 YSLEER. CDR3 coding DNA: TGCGCCAGCAGCCAAGCCCGCGGGACAGGGAATGAAAAACTGTTTTTT. This translates into CASSQARGTGNEKLFF.

V and J are TRBV5-1 and TRBJ2-7, with 11 positions matching TRBD2. This CDR3 has 15 amino acids. V shed 4 bases, J shed 4 bases, and the junction held 7 bases outside the gene matches. Germline CDR1 and CDR2: SGHRS and YFSETQ. The CDR3 loop is CASSQGASGRYEQYF. The CDR3, as DNA: TGCGCCAGCAGCCAGGGGGCTAGCGGGAGGTACGAGCAGTACTTC.

The chain joins TRBV27 to TRBJ2-5, with 9 nucleotides matching TRBD2. The CDR3 has 14 residues. Trimming removed 9 bases from V and 4 bases from J; junction bases left unmatched: 9. Germline CDR1 is MNHEY and CDR2 is SMNVEV (reference sequence). Written as DNA, the CDR3 is TGTGCCAGTCGTAGGCGGGGGGGAGGAGAGACCCAGTACTTC. Protein: CASRRRGGGETQYF.

The rearrangement uses TRBV28 and TRBJ2-7; a weak D match, TRBD1 (6 bases). Germline V gene lookup returns CDR1 MDHEN and CDR2 SYDVKM. This CDR3 region has 15 residues. Trimming removed 4 bases at V and 4 bases at J, with 17 bases between. The CDR3 coding sequence is TGTGCCAGCAGTTCTTTTGCAGGGGAGCTATACGAGCAGTACTTC. This codes for CASSSFAGELYEQYF. The full variable domain, its missing parts supplied by reference TRBV28 and TRBJ2-7, is DVKVTQSSRYLVKRTGEKVFLECVQDMDHENMFWYRQDPGLGLRLIYFSYDVKMKEKGDIPEGYSVSREKKERFSLILESASTNQTSMYLCASSSFAGELYEQYFGPGTRLTVT.

The genes are TRBV9 and TRBJ2-3; D possibly corresponds to TRBD1 (5 bases). Germline V CDR1 and CDR2: SGDLS, YYNGEE. The CDR3 has 16 amino acids. V lost 1 base and J 5 bases, leaving 17 bases between the germline ends. The CDR3: CASSVSHAGLGDTQYF. The CDR3 region has the DNA TGTGCCAGCAGCGTAAGTCATGCAGGGCTGGGAGATACGCAGTATTTT.

The chain has TRBV10-3 and TRBJ2-7; TRBD2 aligns across 13 bases. V was clipped by 5 bases and J by 2 bases; unmatched bases: 6. Germline V lookup: CDR1 ENHRY, CDR2 SYGVKD. The CDR3 length is 16 residues. The CDR3 sequence is CAISRGLAGPAYEQYF. The CDR3 DNA sequence: TGTGCCATCAGTAGGGGACTAGCGGGACCGGCCTACGAGCAGTACTTC.

The rearrangement joins TRBV25-1 to TRBJ1-4; 7 bases line up with TRBD1. This CDR3 spans 16 amino acids. CDR1 MGHDK and CDR2 SYGVNS come from the germline V gene. With V trimmed by 8 bases and J by 6 bases, 15 bases remained unmatched. The CDR3 here is CASAWGVTGADEKLFF. In DNA, the CDR3 is TGTGCCAGCGCTTGGGGGGTAACAGGGGCCGATGAAAAACTGTTTTTT.